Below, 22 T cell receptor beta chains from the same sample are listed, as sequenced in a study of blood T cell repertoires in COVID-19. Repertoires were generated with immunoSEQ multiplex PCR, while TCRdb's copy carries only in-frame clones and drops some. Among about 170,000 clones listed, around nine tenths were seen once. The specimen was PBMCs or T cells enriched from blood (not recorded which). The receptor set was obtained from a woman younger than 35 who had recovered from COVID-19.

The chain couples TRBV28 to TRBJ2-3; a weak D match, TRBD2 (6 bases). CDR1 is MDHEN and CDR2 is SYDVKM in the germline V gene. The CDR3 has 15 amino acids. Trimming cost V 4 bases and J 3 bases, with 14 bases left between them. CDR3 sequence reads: CASSSPYGGTDTQYF. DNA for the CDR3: TGTGCCAGCAGTTCCCCCTACGGGGGTACAGATACGCAGTATTTT.

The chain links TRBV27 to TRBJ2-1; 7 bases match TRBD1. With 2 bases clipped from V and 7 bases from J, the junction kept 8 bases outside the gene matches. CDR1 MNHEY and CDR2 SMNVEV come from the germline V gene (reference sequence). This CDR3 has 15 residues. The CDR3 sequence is CASSLGVGGRNEQFF. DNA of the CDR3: TGTGCCAGCAGTTTAGGGGTAGGGGGCCGGAATGAGCAGTTCTTC.

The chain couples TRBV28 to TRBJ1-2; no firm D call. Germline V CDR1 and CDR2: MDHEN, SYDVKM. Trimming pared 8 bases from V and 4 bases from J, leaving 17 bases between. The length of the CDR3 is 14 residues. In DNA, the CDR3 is TGTGCCAGCTCCTTCATAGGTGGACTCTATGGCTACACCTTC. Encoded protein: CASSFIGGLYGYTF.

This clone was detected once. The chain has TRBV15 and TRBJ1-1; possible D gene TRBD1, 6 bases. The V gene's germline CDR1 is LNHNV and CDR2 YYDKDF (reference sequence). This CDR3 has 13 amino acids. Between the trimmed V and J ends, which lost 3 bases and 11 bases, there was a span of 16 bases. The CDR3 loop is CATSRRTEAVAFF. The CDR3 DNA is TGTGCCACCAGCAGGCGGACAGAGGCAGTGGCTTTCTTT.

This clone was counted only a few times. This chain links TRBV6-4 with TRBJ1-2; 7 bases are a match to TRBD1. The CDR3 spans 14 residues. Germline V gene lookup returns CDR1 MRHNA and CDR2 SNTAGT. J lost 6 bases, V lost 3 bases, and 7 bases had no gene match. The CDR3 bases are TGTGCCAGCAGTGATCAGGGGGGAATAGATGGCTACACCTTC. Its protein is CASSDQGGIDGYTF.

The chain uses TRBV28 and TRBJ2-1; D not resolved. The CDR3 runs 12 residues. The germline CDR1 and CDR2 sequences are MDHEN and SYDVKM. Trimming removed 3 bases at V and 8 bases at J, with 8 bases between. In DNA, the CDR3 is TGTGCCAGCAGTTTTTTGAGCGATGAGCAGTTCTTC. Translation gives CASSFLSDEQFF.

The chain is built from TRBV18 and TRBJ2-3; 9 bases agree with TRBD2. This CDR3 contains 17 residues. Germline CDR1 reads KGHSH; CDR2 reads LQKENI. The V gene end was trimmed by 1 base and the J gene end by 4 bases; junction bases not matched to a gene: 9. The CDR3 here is CASSPRGSGSLADTQYF. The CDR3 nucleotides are TGTGCCAGCTCACCACGGGGTAGCGGGAGTCTGGCAGATACGCAGTATTTT.

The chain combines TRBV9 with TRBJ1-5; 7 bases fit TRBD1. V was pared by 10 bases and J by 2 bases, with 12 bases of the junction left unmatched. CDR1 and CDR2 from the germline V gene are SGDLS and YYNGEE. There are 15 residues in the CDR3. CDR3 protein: CAGCDREPRNQPQHF. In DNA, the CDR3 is TGTGCCGGCTGTGACAGGGAACCGCGCAATCAGCCCCAGCATTTT.

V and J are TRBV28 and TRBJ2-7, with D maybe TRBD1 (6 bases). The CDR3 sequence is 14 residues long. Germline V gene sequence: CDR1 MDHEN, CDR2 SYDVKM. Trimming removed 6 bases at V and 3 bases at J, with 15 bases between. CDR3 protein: CASRSQQGNYEQYF. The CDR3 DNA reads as TGTGCCAGCAGATCACAACAGGGAAACTACGAGCAGTACTTC. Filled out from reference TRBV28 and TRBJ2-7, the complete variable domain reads DVKVTQSSRYLVKRTGEKVFLECVQDMDHENMFWYRQDPGLGLRLIYFSYDVKMKEKGDIPEGYSVSREKKERFSLILESASTNQTSMYLCASRSQQGNYEQYFGPGTRLTVT.

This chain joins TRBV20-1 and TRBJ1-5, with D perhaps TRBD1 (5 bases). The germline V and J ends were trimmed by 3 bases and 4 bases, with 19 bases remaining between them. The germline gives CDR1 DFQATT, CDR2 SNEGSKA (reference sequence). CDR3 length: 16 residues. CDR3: CSASPAGGEINQPQHF. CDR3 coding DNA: TGCAGTGCTAGTCCTGCGGGGGGAGAAATAAATCAGCCCCAGCATTTT.

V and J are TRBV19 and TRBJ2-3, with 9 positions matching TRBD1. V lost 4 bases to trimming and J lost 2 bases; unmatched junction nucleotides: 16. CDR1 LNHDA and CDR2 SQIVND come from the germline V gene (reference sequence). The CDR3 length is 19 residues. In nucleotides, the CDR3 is TGTGCCAGTAGTACCGATCCGGCCGGGACAGGGCACTACACAGATACGCAGTATTTT. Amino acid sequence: CASSTDPAGTGHYTDTQYF.

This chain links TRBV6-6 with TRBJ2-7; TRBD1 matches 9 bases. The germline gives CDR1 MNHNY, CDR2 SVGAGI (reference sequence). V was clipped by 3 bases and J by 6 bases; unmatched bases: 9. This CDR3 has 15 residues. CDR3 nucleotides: TGTGCCAGCAGTTATAGGGGACAGGGCGTCTCCGAGCAGTACTTC. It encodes CASSYRGQGVSEQYF.

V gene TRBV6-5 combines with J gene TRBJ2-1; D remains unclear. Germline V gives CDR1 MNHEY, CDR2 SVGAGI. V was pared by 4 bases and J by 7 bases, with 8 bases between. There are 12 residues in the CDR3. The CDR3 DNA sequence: TGTGCCAGCAGTTCCCCCGGGAATGAGCAGTTCTTC. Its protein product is CASSSPGNEQFF.

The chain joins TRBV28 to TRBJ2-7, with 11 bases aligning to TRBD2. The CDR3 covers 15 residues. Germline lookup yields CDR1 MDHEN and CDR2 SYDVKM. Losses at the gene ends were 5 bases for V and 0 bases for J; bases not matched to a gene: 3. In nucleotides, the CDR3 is TGTGCCAGCAGTCGACTAGCGGGACTCTCCTACGAGCAGTACTTC. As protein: CASSRLAGLSYEQYF.

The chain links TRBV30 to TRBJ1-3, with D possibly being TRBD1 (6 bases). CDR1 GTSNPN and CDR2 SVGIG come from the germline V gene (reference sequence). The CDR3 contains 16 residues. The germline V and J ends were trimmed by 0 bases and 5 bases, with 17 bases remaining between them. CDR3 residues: CAWSVWGAGTRNTIYF. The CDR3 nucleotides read TGTGCCTGGAGTGTGTGGGGAGCCGGGACACGAAACACCATATATTTT. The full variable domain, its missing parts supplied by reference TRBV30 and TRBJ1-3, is SQTIHQWPATLVQPVGSPLSLECTVEGTSNPNLYWYRQAAGRGLQLLFYSVGIGQISSEVPQNLSASRPQDRQFILSSKKLLLSDSGFYLCAWSVWGAGTRNTIYFGEGSWLTVV.

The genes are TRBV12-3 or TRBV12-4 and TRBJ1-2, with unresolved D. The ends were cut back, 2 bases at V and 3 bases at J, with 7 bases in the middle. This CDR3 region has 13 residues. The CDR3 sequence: CASSLLTHYGYTF. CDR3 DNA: TGTGCCAGCAGTTTATTGACACACTATGGCTACACCTTC.

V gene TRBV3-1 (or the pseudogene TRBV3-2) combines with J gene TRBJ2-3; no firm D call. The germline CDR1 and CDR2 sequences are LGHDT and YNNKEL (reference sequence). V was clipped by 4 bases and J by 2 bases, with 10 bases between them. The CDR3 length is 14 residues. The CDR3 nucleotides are TGTGCCAGCAGCCCTCGGTCTTCCACAGATACGCAGTATTTT. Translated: CASSPRSSTDTQYF.

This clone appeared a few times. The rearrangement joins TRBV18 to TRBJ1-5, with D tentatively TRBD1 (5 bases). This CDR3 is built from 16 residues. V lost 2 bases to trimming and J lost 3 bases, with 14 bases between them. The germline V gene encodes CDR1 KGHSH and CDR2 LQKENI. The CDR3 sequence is CASSPFPGGNNQPQHF. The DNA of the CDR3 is TGTGCCAGCTCACCATTTCCGGGGGGTAACAATCAGCCCCAGCATTTT.

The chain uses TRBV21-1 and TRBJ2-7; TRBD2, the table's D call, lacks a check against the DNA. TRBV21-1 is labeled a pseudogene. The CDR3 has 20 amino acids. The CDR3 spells CASSRESSATSGPRAYEQYF. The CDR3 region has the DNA TGTGCCAGCAGCAGGGAGTCCTCGGCGACTAGCGGGCCCCGGGCCTACGAGCAGTACTTC.

The CDR3 reads CASSLTGGLNGYTF. The CDR3 DNA follows: TGTGCCAGCAGTTTAACAGGGGGCTTAAATGGCTACACCTTC. This chain joins TRBV28 and TRBJ1-2, with 9 bases fitting TRBD1. This CDR3 contains 14 residues. Germline V gene sequence: CDR1 MDHEN, CDR2 SYDVKM. V lost 2 bases and J lost 6; bases outside the gene matches: 4.

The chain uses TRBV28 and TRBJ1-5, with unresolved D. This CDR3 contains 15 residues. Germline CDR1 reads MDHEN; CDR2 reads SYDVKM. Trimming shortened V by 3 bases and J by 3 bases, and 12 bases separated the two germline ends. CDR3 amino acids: CASSLRPFYNQPQHF. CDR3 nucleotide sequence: TGTGCCAGCAGTTTGCGTCCTTTTTACAATCAGCCCCAGCATTTT.

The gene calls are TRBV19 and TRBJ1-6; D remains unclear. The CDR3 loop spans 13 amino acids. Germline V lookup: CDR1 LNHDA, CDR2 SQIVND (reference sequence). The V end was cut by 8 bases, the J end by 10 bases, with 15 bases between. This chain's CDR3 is CASQPRGDSPLHF. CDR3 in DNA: TGTGCCAGTCAACCAAGAGGAGACTCACCCCTCCACTTT.